The sequence of this TCR beta chain was determined in a study of brain T cells in children with intractable seizures. General study points: Absence of clones before surgery may stem from lower sequencing depth. Only CDR3 sequence similarity suggested viral specificity, without known HCMV serostatus.

As for this clone: Its cognate antigen is unknown.

V shed 7 bases, J shed 6 bases, and the junction held 8 bases outside the gene matches. The CDR3 totals 14 residues. CDR1 and CDR2 (germline): MNHEY, SVGEGT. Clones were sequenced by immunoSEQ multiplex PCR, and TCRdb holds only the in-frame ones, with some missing. Counted here are 300,000 to 400,000 clones, over 90% occurring once; the ten biggest clones make up 5% to 7%. The time point: blood from clinic visit 5 months post-surgery; TSC patient then seizure free. The sequenced cases were selected for having the highest brain T cell transcript signatures. Pre-surgery treatment included at least one anti-epileptic drug.

V is TRBV6-2 or TRBV6-3 and J is TRBJ1-5; 8 bases agree with TRBD1. The source material was peripheral blood, sampled 4 to 5 months after surgery. This sequence originates from a boy younger than two with tuberous sclerosis and intractable seizures. Here the CDR3 DNA reads TGTGCCAGCACCCCACTGACAGGGGTTCAGCCCCAGCATTTT. This codes for CASTPLTGVQPQHF.